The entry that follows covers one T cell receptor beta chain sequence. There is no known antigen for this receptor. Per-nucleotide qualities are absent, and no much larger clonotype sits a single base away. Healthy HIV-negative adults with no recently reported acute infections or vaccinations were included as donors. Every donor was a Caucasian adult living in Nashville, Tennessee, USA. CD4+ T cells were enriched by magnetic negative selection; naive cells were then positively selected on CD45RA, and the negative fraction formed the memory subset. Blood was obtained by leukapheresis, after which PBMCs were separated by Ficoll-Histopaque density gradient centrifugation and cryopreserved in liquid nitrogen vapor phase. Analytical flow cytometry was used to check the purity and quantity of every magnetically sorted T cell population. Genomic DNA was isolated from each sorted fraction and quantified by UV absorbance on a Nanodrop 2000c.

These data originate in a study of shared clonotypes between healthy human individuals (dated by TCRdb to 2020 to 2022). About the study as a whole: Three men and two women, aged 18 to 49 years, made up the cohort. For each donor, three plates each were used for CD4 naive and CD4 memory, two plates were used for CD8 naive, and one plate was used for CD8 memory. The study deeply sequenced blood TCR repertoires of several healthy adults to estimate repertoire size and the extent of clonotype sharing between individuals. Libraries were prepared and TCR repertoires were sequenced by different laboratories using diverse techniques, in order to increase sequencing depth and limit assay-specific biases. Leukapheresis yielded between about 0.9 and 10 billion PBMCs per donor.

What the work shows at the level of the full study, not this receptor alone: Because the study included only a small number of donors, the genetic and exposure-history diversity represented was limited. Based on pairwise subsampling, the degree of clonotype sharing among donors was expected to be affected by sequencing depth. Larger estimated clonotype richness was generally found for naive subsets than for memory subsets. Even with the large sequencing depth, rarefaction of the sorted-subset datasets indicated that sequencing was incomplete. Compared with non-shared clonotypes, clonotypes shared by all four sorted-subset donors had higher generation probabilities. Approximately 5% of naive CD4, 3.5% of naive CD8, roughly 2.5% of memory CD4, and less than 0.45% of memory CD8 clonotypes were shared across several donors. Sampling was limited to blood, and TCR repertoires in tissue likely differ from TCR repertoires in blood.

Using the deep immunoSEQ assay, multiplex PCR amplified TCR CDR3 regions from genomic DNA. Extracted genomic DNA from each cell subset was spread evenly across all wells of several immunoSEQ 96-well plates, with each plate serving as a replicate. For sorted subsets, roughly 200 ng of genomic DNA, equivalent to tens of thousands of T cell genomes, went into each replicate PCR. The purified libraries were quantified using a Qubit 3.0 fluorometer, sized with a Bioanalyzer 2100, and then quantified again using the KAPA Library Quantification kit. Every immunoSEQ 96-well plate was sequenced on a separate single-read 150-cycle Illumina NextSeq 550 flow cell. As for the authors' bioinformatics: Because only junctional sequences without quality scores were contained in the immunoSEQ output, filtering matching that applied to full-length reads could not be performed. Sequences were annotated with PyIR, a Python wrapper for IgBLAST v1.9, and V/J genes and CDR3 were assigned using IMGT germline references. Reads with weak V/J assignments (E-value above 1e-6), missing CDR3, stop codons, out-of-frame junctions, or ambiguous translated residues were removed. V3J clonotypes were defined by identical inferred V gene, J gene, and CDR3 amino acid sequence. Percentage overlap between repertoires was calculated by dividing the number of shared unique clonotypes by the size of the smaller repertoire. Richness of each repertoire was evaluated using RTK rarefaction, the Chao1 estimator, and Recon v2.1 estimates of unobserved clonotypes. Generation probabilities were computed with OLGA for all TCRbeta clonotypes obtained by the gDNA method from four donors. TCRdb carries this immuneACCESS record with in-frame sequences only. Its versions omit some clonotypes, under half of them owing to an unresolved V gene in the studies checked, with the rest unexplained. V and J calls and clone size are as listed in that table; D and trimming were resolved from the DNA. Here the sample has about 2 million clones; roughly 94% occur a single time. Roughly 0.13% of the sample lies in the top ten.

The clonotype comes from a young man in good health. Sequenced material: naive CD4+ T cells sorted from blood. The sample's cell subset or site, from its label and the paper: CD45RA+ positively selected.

The CDR3 in this case is CASSSGPLLSYEQYF. The DNA is as follows: TGTGCCAGCAGTTCGGGACCGTTACTTTCCTACGAGCAGTACTTC. The rearranged segments are TRBV13 and TRBJ2-7, with the D call tentatively TRBD1 or TRBD2, each fitting 5 bases. V is cut by 6 bases and J by 1 base, and the space between the germline ends is 16 bases. The CDR3 runs 15 residues from the cysteine to the phenylalanine. The entry retains the CDR3 DNA only, 45 bases that are in frame from base 1. The germline V gene (reference sequence) supplies CDR1 PRHDT and CDR2 FYEKMQ.